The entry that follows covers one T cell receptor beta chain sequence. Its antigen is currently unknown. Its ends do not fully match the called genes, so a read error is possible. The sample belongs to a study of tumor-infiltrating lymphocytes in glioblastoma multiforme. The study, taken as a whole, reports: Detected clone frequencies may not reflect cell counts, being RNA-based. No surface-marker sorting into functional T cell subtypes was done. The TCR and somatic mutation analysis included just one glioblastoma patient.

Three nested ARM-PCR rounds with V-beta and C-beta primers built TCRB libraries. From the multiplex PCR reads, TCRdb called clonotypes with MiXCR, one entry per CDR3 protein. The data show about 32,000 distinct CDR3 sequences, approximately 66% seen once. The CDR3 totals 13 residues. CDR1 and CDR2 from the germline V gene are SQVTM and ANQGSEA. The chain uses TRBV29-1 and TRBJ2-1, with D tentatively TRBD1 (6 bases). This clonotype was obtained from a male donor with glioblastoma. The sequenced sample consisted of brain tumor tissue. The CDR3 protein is CSVSGQQCNEHFF. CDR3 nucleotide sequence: TGCAGCGTATCTGGACAGCAGTGCAATGAGCACTTCTTC.